These 12 T cell receptor beta chains were all obtained from the same sample, sequenced in a study of molecular identifiers for immune sequencing clone quantification. Using its own MiXCR run on the PCR reads, TCRdb lists one record per CDR3 protein. This table holds more than 35,000 distinct CDR3 sequences, about 18% found once. Source material: naive CD8+ T cells from blood, with Jurkat cell RNA spiked in. As for subset: FACS-sorted CD8+CD4-CCR7+CD45RA+ naive T cells. All receptors derive from a human donor in good health. Some libraries in this study had Jurkat cell RNA spiked in.

The rearrangement uses TRBV25-1 and TRBJ1-6, with 7 nucleotides matching TRBD1. The CDR3 has 15 amino acids. CDR1 is MGHDK and CDR2 is SYGVNS in the germline V gene. J gave up 8 bases and V 3 bases, and 7 bases lay outside the gene matches. The DNA for the CDR3 is TGTGCCAGCAGTGAGGCGGGGACAGAAGATTCACCCCTCCACTTT. Its protein product is CASSEAGTEDSPLHF.

This clonotype was observed many times. The chain is built from TRBV16 and TRBJ2-7; D uncertain. V was trimmed by 1 base and J by 2 bases, leaving 24 bases between them. The CDR3 extends over 19 amino acids. The germline V gene has CDR1 KGHSY and CDR2 FQNENV. CDR3 residues: CASSQLKADGPYLAYEQYF. CDR3 sequence (DNA): TGTGCCAGCAGCCAATTGAAGGCGGATGGACCTTACCTAGCCTACGAGCAGTACTTC.

In this sample, this clonotype turned up many times. This chain uses TRBV15 with TRBJ2-1; TRBD2 agrees at 9 bases. Germline V lookup: CDR1 LNHNV, CDR2 YYDKDF (reference sequence). The length of the CDR3 is 15 residues. Losses at the gene ends were 3 bases for V and 8 bases for J; bases not matched to a gene: 8. CDR3 amino acids: CATSSNPGTSYEQFF. CDR3 nucleotides: TGTGCCACCAGCAGTAATCCCGGGACTAGCTATGAGCAGTTCTTC.

This clonotype was counted at least ten times. The chain recombines TRBV4-3 with TRBJ1-1; D not certain. Germline V gives CDR1 LGHNA, CDR2 YSLEER. The CDR3 is made up of 13 amino acids. V lost 3 bases, J lost 4 bases, and 9 bases lay in between. Here the CDR3 reads CASSQLRGTEAFF. CDR3 bases: TGCGCCAGCAGCCAGTTGCGGGGCACTGAAGCTTTCTTT.

In the case of this clonotype: A much larger clone lies a single base off, so this may be a read error. The chain carries TRBV27 and TRBJ1-1; a weak D match, TRBD1 (6 bases). V lost 4 bases and J lost 3, with 18 bases in between. CDR3 size: 16 residues. Per germline, CDR1 MNHEY and CDR2 SMNVEV (reference sequence). The CDR3 coding sequence is TGTGCCAGCAGTTGGACAGCTTCCCACATGGACACTGAAGCTTTCTTT. This sequence encodes CASSWTASHMDTEAFF.

By proportion, this clonotype is medium-sized (0.01 to 0.1%). The chain joins TRBV28 to TRBJ2-3; 8 positions agree with TRBD1. Germline CDR1 and CDR2: MDHEN and SYDVKM. Germline trimming cut 9 bases from V and 0 bases from J; bases unmatched to any gene: 5. CDR3 length equals 14 residues. Written as DNA, the CDR3 is TGTGCCAGTAACCGGGACAGGAGCACAGATACGCAGTATTTT. It is translated as CASNRDRSTDTQYF.

This clonotype has ten or more counts. The chain combines TRBV4-3 with TRBJ1-3; no clear D gene. The V gene's germline CDR1 is LGHNA and CDR2 YSLEER. The CDR3 is made up of 15 amino acids. V was shortened by 1 base and J by 1 base, with 8 bases between the two germline ends. The CDR3 sequence is CASSQGEGSGNTIYF. In DNA, the CDR3 is TGCGCCAGCAGCCAAGGAGAGGGTTCTGGAAACACCATATATTTT.

The V call is TRBV27, the J call TRBJ2-3; a possible D gene is TRBD2 (6 bases). The germline gives CDR1 MNHEY, CDR2 SMNVEV (reference sequence). V lost 3 bases and J lost 4, with 17 bases in between. The CDR3 loop spans 16 amino acids. CDR3 in amino acids: CASSLVGGRSADTQYF. The DNA of the CDR3 is TGTGCCAGCAGTTTGGTCGGAGGGCGAAGCGCAGATACGCAGTATTTT.

This clonotype was seen repeatedly, ten times or more. This chain uses TRBV4-2 with TRBJ1-5; no reliable D call. CDR1 is LGHNA, CDR2 YNFKEQ, per germline. The germline V and J ends were trimmed by 2 bases and 7 bases, with 12 bases remaining between them. This CDR3 spans 14 amino acids. The CDR3 DNA is TGTGCCAGCAGCCAACCTTACGCGGGGCAGCCCCAGCATTTT. This codes for CASSQPYAGQPQHF.

Many counts were recorded for this clonotype. The chain links TRBV7-9 to TRBJ2-3; the match to TRBD1 covers 7 bases. Germline V CDR1 and CDR2: SEHNR, FQNEAQ (reference sequence). The CDR3 consists of 14 residues. Trimming took 4 bases from V and 6 from J; bases not matched to a gene: 7. The CDR3 bases are TGTGCCAGCAGCTCGACCACAGGGGCCGATACGCAGTATTTT. This codes for CASSSTTGADTQYF.

The table lists this clonotype with many counts. The J gene is TRBJ2-3, the V gene TRBV20-1; 7 nucleotides line up with TRBD1. Per germline, CDR1 DFQATT and CDR2 SNEGSKA (reference sequence). J gave up 2 bases and V 6 bases, and 8 bases lay outside the gene matches. The CDR3 has 14 residues. The CDR3 here is CSAPGQRNTDTQYF. DNA of the CDR3: TGCAGTGCCCCGGGACAGCGAAACACAGATACGCAGTATTTT.

This clonotype was counted at least ten times. The CDR3 is CASSQSSGSEQFF. The CDR3, as DNA: TGCGCCAGCAGCCAATCTAGCGGGAGCGAGCAGTTCTTC. V and J are TRBV4-3 and TRBJ2-1, with 10 bases that match TRBD2. The V gene end was trimmed by 2 bases and the J gene end by 10 bases; junction bases not matched to a gene: 2. The germline V gene encodes CDR1 LGHNA and CDR2 YSLEER. CDR3 length: 13 residues.